One sample yielded the 20 T cell receptor beta chains listed below, sequenced in a study of T cell responses to AZD1222 COVID-19 vaccine. Sequencing was performed with immunoSEQ multiplex PCR; in TCRdb, only in-frame clones are kept and a portion is missing. The sample contains some 120,000 clones, about 90% of which appear only once. Sequenced material: peripheral blood, taken on day 0 of AZD1222 vaccination. The receptors derive from an adult in good health.

The chain uses TRBV5-5 and TRBJ2-1; 9 nucleotides line up with TRBD1. This CDR3 spans 17 amino acids. Germline V gene data show CDR1 as SGHKS and CDR2 as YYEKEE (reference sequence). V gave up 2 bases and J gave up 6 bases; unmatched junction bases: 12. The CDR3 bases are TGTGCCAGCAGCTTCTCCCCGGACAGGGGATTTGGCAATGAGCAGTTCTTC. Its protein product is CASSFSPDRGFGNEQFF.

This chain uses TRBV12-3 or TRBV12-4 with TRBJ1-1, with D unclear. The CDR3 contains 13 residues. V was clipped by 7 bases and J by 1 base, with 10 bases between them. CDR3 protein: CASNRNRNTEAFF. In nucleotides, the CDR3 is TGTGCCAGCAACCGTAATAGGAACACTGAAGCTTTCTTT.

The chain has TRBV6-2 or TRBV6-3 and TRBJ1-5; D gene ambiguous. Germline-derived CDR1 and CDR2 are MNHEY and SVGEGT. The CDR3 has 16 residues. The V gene lost 6 bases and the J gene lost 7 bases, with 22 bases spanning the gap. CDR3 bases: TGTGCCAGCAGCCTGCCCCCAGGTGCCCTGGGGCAGCCCCAGCATTTT. Translation gives CASSLPPGALGQPQHF.

This sequence joins TRBV5-1 and TRBJ1-1; the D gene is possibly TRBD1 (5 bases). Trimming shortened V by 4 bases and J by 6 bases, and 13 bases separated the two germline ends. The CDR3 consists of 13 residues. The germline gives CDR1 SGHRS, CDR2 YFSETQ. The CDR3 loop is CASSTREWAEAFF. CDR3 in DNA: TGCGCCAGCAGCACCAGGGAGTGGGCTGAAGCTTTCTTT.

This rearrangement joins TRBV5-4 to TRBJ1-2, with D unresolved. CDR1 and CDR2 from the germline V gene are SGHNT and YYREEE (reference sequence). The V gene lost 2 bases and the J gene lost 1 base, with 9 bases spanning the gap. The CDR3 contains 14 residues. In DNA form, the CDR3 reads TGTGCCAGCAGCTTATACTCAGTTAACTATGGCTACACCTTC. This gives the protein CASSLYSVNYGYTF.

This clone is a singleton in its sample. The chain links TRBV10-3 to TRBJ1-2; 8 nucleotides agree with TRBD1. This CDR3 spans 15 amino acids. CDR1 is ENHRY, CDR2 SYGVKD, per germline. Trimming cost V 4 bases and J 2 bases; bases outside gene matches: 6. CDR3: CAISGGTGINYGYTF. In DNA form, the CDR3 reads TGTGCCATCAGTGGTGGGACAGGAATCAACTATGGCTACACCTTC.

The chain couples TRBV30 to TRBJ2-7; a possible D gene is TRBD1 (5 bases). The V gene lost 2 bases and the J gene lost 2 bases, with 10 bases spanning the gap. This CDR3 is built from 13 residues. The germline V gene has CDR1 GTSNPN and CDR2 SVGIG (reference sequence). The CDR3 reads CAWSKQGTYEQYF. DNA of the CDR3: TGTGCCTGGAGTAAGCAGGGTACCTACGAGCAGTACTTC.

The chain employs TRBV5-4 and TRBJ2-3; D may be TRBD2 (6 bases). CDR3 length: 17 residues. Germline V CDR1 and CDR2: SGHNT, YYREEE (reference sequence). V dropped 0 bases and J dropped 2 bases, with 16 bases sitting between them. The CDR3 DNA reads as TGTGCCAGCAGCTTGGCCGTAGGGAGGCTTATCACAGATACGCAGTATTTT. Amino acid sequence: CASSLAVGRLITDTQYF. The variable domain in full, completed from reference TRBV5-4 and TRBJ2-3, reads ETGVTQSPTHLIKTRGQQVTLRCSSQSGHNTVSWYQQALGQGPQFIFQYYREEENGRGNFPPRFSGLQFPNYSSELNVNALELDDSALYLCASSLAVGRLITDTQYFGPGTRLTVL.

The chain carries TRBV4-1 and TRBJ1-4, with a possible D match to TRBD1 (5 bases). The V gene's germline CDR1 is MGHRA and CDR2 YSYEKL. The CDR3 length is 16 residues. The V end lost 0 bases, the J end lost 8 bases, and 16 bases lay between the germline ends. The CDR3 DNA follows: TGCGCCAGCAGCCAAGATACTACCGGGGCCGGGGAAAAACTGTTTTTT. Encoded protein: CASSQDTTGAGEKLFF.

This clone was detected once. V and J are TRBV12-3 or TRBV12-4 and TRBJ1-1; no definite D call. This CDR3 has 12 residues. V gave up 2 bases and J gave up 7 bases, with 8 bases separating them. The CDR3 DNA reads TGTGCCAGCAGTTTATCCAATCGTGAAGCTTTCTTT. Protein sequence: CASSLSNREAFF.

In this sample, this clone turned up once. This chain links TRBV25-1 with TRBJ2-2, with 7 bases fitting TRBD2. Germline CDR1 reads MGHDK; CDR2 reads SYGVNS. There are 15 residues in the CDR3. After removal of 1 base from V and 1 base from J, the junction contained 0 bases not matched to a gene. CDR3 nucleotide sequence: TGTGCCAGCAGTGAATTAGCGGGGAACACCGGGGAGCTGTTTTTT. Protein sequence: CASSELAGNTGELFF.

The chain combines TRBV30 with TRBJ1-2; D might be TRBD1 (6 bases). This CDR3 comprises 13 residues. Germline lookup yields CDR1 GTSNPN and CDR2 SVGIG (reference sequence). V lost 3 bases and J 7 bases, leaving 15 bases between the germline ends. The CDR3 region has the DNA TGTGCCTGGAGCGCACTGGGGGGGGCTGGCTACACCTTC. Its protein is CAWSALGGAGYTF.

The chain is built from TRBV7-9 and TRBJ2-2, with 7 bases fitting TRBD1. V shed 1 base and J 1 base; nucleotides not matched to a gene: 0. Germline assignment: CDR1 SEHNR and CDR2 FQNEAQ (reference sequence). The CDR3 covers 15 residues. The CDR3 reads CASSLGTGNTGELFF. The CDR3 nucleotides read TGTGCCAGCAGCTTAGGGACAGGGAACACCGGGGAGCTGTTTTTT.

The chain couples TRBV7-3 to TRBJ2-7, with 10 bases fitting TRBD1. CDR1 is SGHTA, CDR2 FQGTGA, per germline. This CDR3 region has 15 residues. The junction had 6 bases not matched to a gene; V was cut back by 6 bases and J by 1 base. In nucleotides, the CDR3 is TGTGCCAGCAGGGTGACAGGGGGCGTATCCTACGAGCAGTACTTC. It codes for CASRVTGGVSYEQYF.

The chain joins TRBV7-2 to TRBJ2-3; the match to TRBD2 covers 12 bases. With 6 bases clipped from V and 1 base from J, the junction kept 8 bases outside the gene matches. CDR3 length equals 17 residues. From germline, CDR1 is SGHTA and CDR2 FQGNSA. The CDR3, as DNA: TGTGCCAGCAGACGCAGGACTAGCGGGATGGGCACAGATACGCAGTATTTT. Protein sequence: CASRRRTSGMGTDTQYF.

The chain recombines TRBV19 with TRBJ2-1; 7 nucleotides line up with TRBD2. V shed 2 bases and J 0 bases; nucleotides not matched to a gene: 7. The length of the CDR3 is 17 residues. Germline assignment: CDR1 LNHDA and CDR2 SQIVND (reference sequence). The CDR3 DNA follows: TGTGCCAGTAGTATACCTAGCGGCTCTAGCTCCTACAATGAGCAGTTCTTC. Protein: CASSIPSGSSSYNEQFF.

This chain uses TRBV5-6 with TRBJ2-5; 8 bases align to TRBD1. The CDR3 has 19 residues. Germline values: CDR1 SGHDT, CDR2 YYEEEE. Trimming cost V 0 bases and J 5 bases; bases outside gene matches: 18. Written as DNA, the CDR3 is TGTGCCAGCAGCTTGGTCTCCCCCCTTCCTAGGACAGGGAAGGAGACCCAGTACTTC. The encoded protein is CASSLVSPLPRTGKETQYF.

The chain has TRBV18 and TRBJ2-1, with D perhaps given as TRBD1 or TRBD2 (5 bases each). Germline values: CDR1 KGHSH, CDR2 LQKENI. CDR3 size: 16 residues. The V gene lost 0 bases and the J gene lost 6 bases, with 15 bases spanning the gap. The CDR3 spells CASSPPMGPFGNEQFF. In DNA form, the CDR3 reads TGTGCCAGCTCACCACCGATGGGACCATTTGGCAATGAGCAGTTCTTC.

The genes are TRBV28 and TRBJ1-2, with TRBD1 matching 7 bases. Unmatched junction bases numbered 14, after V lost 6 bases and J lost 7 bases. Looked up from germline, CDR1 is MDHEN and CDR2 is SYDVKM. The CDR3 loop spans 15 amino acids. The CDR3 DNA sequence: TGTGCCAGCAGAACTCCGACAGGGAGGGGTCTTGGCTACACCTTC. This translates into CASRTPTGRGLGYTF.

The chain carries TRBV7-3 and TRBJ2-3; the match to TRBD2 covers 8 bases. This CDR3 contains 15 residues. After removal of 3 bases from V and 1 base from J, the junction contained 3 bases not matched to a gene. Per germline, CDR1 SGHTA and CDR2 FQGTGA. The CDR3 bases are TGTGCCAGCAGCTTTAGTAGCGGGGGCACAGATACGCAGTATTTT. It encodes CASSFSSGGTDTQYF.